These 20 T cell receptor beta chains were sequenced from one sample in a study of blood T cell repertoires in COVID-19. TCRdb keeps only in-frame clones here, not all; method: immunoSEQ multiplex PCR. This table holds about 290,000 clones, around 90% found once. Sample: peripheral blood. Receptors originate from a middle-aged woman who had recovered from COVID-19.

This chain joins TRBV7-2 and TRBJ2-1; D may be TRBD1 (7 bases). CDR3 size: 16 residues. Germline V gives CDR1 SGHTA, CDR2 FQGNSA. Trimming cost V 4 bases and J 4 bases, with 17 bases left between them. CDR3 nucleotides: TGTGCCAGCAGCTCCTTTGCAGGGGGGATGTACAATGAGCAGTTCTTC. It translates to CASSSFAGGMYNEQFF.

The CDR3 protein is CASSTSGSGSIAKNIQYF. The CDR3 DNA reads TGTGCCAGCAGTACATCGGGTAGCGGGAGTATAGCCAAAAACATTCAGTACTTC. The V and J genes are TRBV5-4 and TRBJ2-4; 9 bases align to TRBD2. The CDR3 length is 18 residues. Per the germline V gene, CDR1 is SGHNT and CDR2 is YYREEE (reference sequence). The V gene end was trimmed by 5 bases and the J gene end by 0 bases; junction bases not matched to a gene: 12.

The V call is TRBV18, the J call TRBJ2-7, with 8 bases lining up with TRBD1. The CDR3 consists of 15 residues. Germline V CDR1 and CDR2: KGHSH, LQKENI. J gave up 2 bases and V 1 base, and 4 bases lay outside the gene matches. The CDR3 DNA follows: TGTGCCAGCTCACCACGGCGGACAGGGCCCTACGAGCAGTACTTC. This gives the protein CASSPRRTGPYEQYF.

The chain is built from TRBV10-3 and TRBJ2-1, with D possibly matching TRBD1 (5 bases). V shed 8 bases and J shed 7 bases, with 12 bases lying between them. The CDR3 loop spans 12 amino acids. Per the germline V gene, CDR1 is ENHRY and CDR2 is SYGVKD. DNA for the CDR3: TGTGCCATCTGGGCTAGGGGAAATGAGCAGTTCTTC. Its protein is CAIWARGNEQFF.

The chain links TRBV27 to TRBJ2-5, with TRBD2 as a possible D gene (7 bases). The CDR3 is 12 amino acids. V lost 3 bases and J 9 bases, leaving 11 bases between the germline ends. Germline CDR1 MNHEY, CDR2 SMNVEV (reference sequence). The CDR3 nucleotides read TGTGCCAGCAGTTTCTTGGGGGGGCCCCAGTACTTC. Its translation: CASSFLGGPQYF.

This rearrangement joins TRBV6-1 to TRBJ1-4; 8 positions match TRBD1. The germline gives CDR1 MNHNS, CDR2 SASEGT. V shed 0 bases, J shed 8 bases, and the junction held 8 bases outside the gene matches. The length of the CDR3 is 16 residues. The CDR3 region has the DNA TGTGCCAGCAGTGAAGCCCTGAGGACAGGGTACGAAAAACTGTTTTTT. Its translation is CASSEALRTGYEKLFF.

This chain uses TRBV27 with TRBJ2-1; 7 bases are a match to TRBD1. The CDR3 covers 12 residues. V lost 9 bases, J lost 5 bases, and 4 bases stayed unmatched. Germline CDR1 MNHEY, CDR2 SMNVEV (reference sequence). This CDR3 reads CASMGQHNEQFF. The CDR3, as DNA: TGTGCCAGTATGGGACAGCACAATGAGCAGTTCTTC.

The genes are TRBV6-5 and TRBJ1-4, with TRBD1 identical over 8 bases. CDR1 is MNHEY and CDR2 is SVGAGI in the germline V gene. CDR3 size: 15 residues. V lost 6 bases, J lost 7 bases, and 10 bases stayed unmatched. The CDR3 loop is CASRPAGGQGEKLFF. The DNA for the CDR3 is TGTGCCAGCAGGCCCGCAGGGGGCCAGGGTGAAAAACTGTTTTTT.

This clone is a singleton in its sample. The rearrangement uses TRBV28 and TRBJ1-5; possibly TRBD1 for D (6 bases). Germline V gives CDR1 MDHEN, CDR2 SYDVKM. V shed 2 bases and J shed 0 bases, with 23 bases lying between them. This CDR3 region has 20 residues. The chain's CDR3 is CASSLGRGAKIGFSNQPQHF. In DNA form, the CDR3 reads TGTGCCAGCAGTTTAGGGCGGGGGGCGAAGATAGGGTTTAGCAATCAGCCCCAGCATTTT.

V is TRBV7-6 and J is TRBJ2-7; 7 bases are a match to TRBD1. The J segment lost 5 bases and the V segment lost 5 bases, leaving 9 bases of the junction unmatched. The V gene's germline CDR1 is SGHVS and CDR2 FNYEAQ. The CDR3 is 14 residues long. CDR3 nucleotide sequence: TGTGCCAGCAGCACGAGGACAGGTCCCCACGAGCAGTACTTC. As protein: CASSTRTGPHEQYF.

The chain is built from TRBV7-2 and TRBJ2-1; possibly TRBD2 for D (6 bases). The germline CDR1 and CDR2 sequences are SGHTA and FQGNSA. This CDR3 region has 14 residues. Trimming took off 6 bases at V and 0 bases at J, with 9 bases between the two ends. The CDR3 loop is CASSRLVSYNEQFF. CDR3 nucleotides: TGTGCCAGCAGTCGACTAGTCTCCTACAATGAGCAGTTCTTC.

This rearrangement joins TRBV7-9 to TRBJ2-7; 8 positions match TRBD1. The CDR3 totals 15 residues. Germline CDR1 SEHNR, CDR2 FQNEAQ (reference sequence). The ends lost 1 base at V and 2 bases at J; junction bases unmatched: 4. The CDR3, as DNA: TGTGCCAGCAGCTTAGAGGGCAGGGGGCCCTACGAGCAGTACTTC. Its protein product is CASSLEGRGPYEQYF.

This clone has only a few counts. The chain carries TRBV19 and TRBJ1-2; D is undetermined. The CDR3 has 14 residues. CDR1 and CDR2 from the germline V gene are LNHDA and SQIVND (reference sequence). V lost 0 bases, J lost 2 bases, and 7 bases lay in between. The CDR3 loop is CASSIEGSNYGYTF. CDR3 nucleotides: TGTGCCAGTAGTATAGAGGGCAGCAACTATGGCTACACCTTC.

Written as DNA, the CDR3 is TGTGCCAGCAGTTCCCCGGGACAGTGGAAAAACATTCAGTACTTC. It is translated as CASSSPGQWKNIQYF. The V call is TRBV28, the J call TRBJ2-4; 7 bases map to TRBD1. Germline CDR1 and CDR2: MDHEN and SYDVKM. The trim removed 4 bases at V and 4 bases at J, leaving 7 bases unmatched. The CDR3 loop spans 15 amino acids.

CDR3 sequence (DNA): TGTGCCAGCAGCGCAGGGTCCGCCTACGAGCAGTACTTC. This sequence encodes CASSAGSAYEQYF. The chain employs TRBV12-3 or TRBV12-4 and TRBJ2-7; D is perhaps TRBD1 (5 bases). The ends were cut back, 6 bases at V and 2 bases at J, with 11 bases in the middle. CDR3 length: 13 amino acids.

The V gene is TRBV6-5, the J gene TRBJ1-2; TRBD1 matches 7 bases. The CDR3 length is 14 residues. Germline-derived CDR1 and CDR2 are MNHEY and SVGAGI. Trimming took 5 bases from V and 3 from J; bases not matched to a gene: 6. The CDR3 DNA reads TGTGCCAGCAGTCGCGACAGGGACGACTATGGCTACACCTTC. Protein sequence: CASSRDRDDYGYTF.

This chain uses TRBV10-3 with TRBJ2-1; possibly TRBD1 for D (5 bases). V dropped 4 bases and J dropped 9 bases, with 13 bases sitting between them. The CDR3 is made up of 13 amino acids. CDR1 is ENHRY and CDR2 is SYGVKD in the germline V gene. The CDR3 loop reads CAISGTGPPEQFF. As DNA, the CDR3 is TGTGCCATCAGTGGCACAGGACCTCCTGAGCAGTTCTTC.

The chain links TRBV11-3 to TRBJ2-7, with TRBD2 identical over 16 bases. There are 13 residues in the CDR3. Unmatched junction bases numbered 4, after V lost 8 bases and J lost 9 bases. Germline CDR1 and CDR2: SGHNT and YENEEA. The CDR3 region has the DNA TGTGCCAGCGGGACTAGCGGGAGGGCCGGGCAGTACTTC. Its protein product is CASGTSGRAGQYF.

The V gene is TRBV5-5, the J gene TRBJ2-4, with 10 bases matching TRBD1. This CDR3 comprises 13 residues. Unmatched junction bases numbered 5, after V lost 5 bases and J lost 9 bases. CDR1 SGHKS and CDR2 YYEKEE come from the germline V gene (reference sequence). CDR3 nucleotides: TGTGCCAGCAGACCGGGACAGGGGCCCATTCAGTACTTC. Amino acids: CASRPGQGPIQYF.

Only one count was recorded for this clone. The CDR3, as DNA: TGTGCCAGCACCCAAAGCGGGAGGGACACAGATACGCAGTATTTT. Its protein product is CASTQSGRDTDTQYF. The chain has TRBV28 and TRBJ2-3; 10 bases fit TRBD2. This CDR3 spans 15 amino acids. V was pared by 7 bases and J by 2 bases, with 6 bases of the junction left unmatched. Germline CDR1 MDHEN, CDR2 SYDVKM.